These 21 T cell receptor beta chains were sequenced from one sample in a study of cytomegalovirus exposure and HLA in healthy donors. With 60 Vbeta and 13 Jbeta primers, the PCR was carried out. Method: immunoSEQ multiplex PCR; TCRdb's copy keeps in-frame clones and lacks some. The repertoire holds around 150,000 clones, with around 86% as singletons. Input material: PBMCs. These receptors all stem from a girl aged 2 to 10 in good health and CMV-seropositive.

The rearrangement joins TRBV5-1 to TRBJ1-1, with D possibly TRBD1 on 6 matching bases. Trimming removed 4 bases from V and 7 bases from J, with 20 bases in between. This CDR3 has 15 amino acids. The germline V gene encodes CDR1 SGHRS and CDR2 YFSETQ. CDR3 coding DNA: TGCGCCAGCAGCCTCTCGGTTCGGGGGGCGAATGAAGCTTTCTTT. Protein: CASSLSVRGANEAFF.

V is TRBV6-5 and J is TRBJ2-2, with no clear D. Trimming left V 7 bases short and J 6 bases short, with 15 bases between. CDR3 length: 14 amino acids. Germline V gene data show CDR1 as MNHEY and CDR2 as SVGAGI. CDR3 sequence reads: CASTLSLAAGELFF. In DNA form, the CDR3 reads TGTGCCAGCACCCTAAGCCTCGCGGCCGGGGAGCTGTTTTTT.

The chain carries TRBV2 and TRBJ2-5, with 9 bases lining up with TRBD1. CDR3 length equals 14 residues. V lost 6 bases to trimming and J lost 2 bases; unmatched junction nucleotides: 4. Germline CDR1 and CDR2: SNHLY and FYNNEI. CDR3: CASRPGQGQETQYF. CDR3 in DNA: TGTGCCAGCAGGCCTGGACAGGGGCAAGAGACCCAGTACTTC.

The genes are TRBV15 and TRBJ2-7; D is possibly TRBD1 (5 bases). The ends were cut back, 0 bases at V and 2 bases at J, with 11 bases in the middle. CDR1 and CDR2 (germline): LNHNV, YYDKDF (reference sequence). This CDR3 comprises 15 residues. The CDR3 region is CATSREGEAAYEQYF. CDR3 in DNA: TGTGCCACCAGCAGAGAAGGGGAAGCAGCCTACGAGCAGTACTTC.

CDR3 in amino acids: CASGNGGPSYEQYF. For the CDR3, the DNA is TGTGCCAGCGGAAATGGCGGCCCCTCCTACGAGCAGTACTTC. The rearrangement uses TRBV6-5 and TRBJ2-7; no definite D call. V gave up 8 bases and J gave up 0 bases, with 14 bases separating them. The V gene's germline CDR1 is MNHEY and CDR2 SVGAGI. The CDR3 runs 14 residues.

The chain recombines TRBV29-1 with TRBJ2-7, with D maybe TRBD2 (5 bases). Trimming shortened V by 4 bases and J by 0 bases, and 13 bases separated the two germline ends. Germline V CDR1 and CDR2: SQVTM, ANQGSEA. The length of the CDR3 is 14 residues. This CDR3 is CSVVGMGASYEQYF. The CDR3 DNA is TGCAGCGTTGTAGGGATGGGAGCCTCCTACGAGCAGTACTTC.

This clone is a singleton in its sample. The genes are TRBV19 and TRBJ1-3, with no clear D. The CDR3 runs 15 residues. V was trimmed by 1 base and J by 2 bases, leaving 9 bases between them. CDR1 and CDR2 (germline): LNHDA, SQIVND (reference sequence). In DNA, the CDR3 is TGTGCCAGTAGTATAGCCCCAGGAACTGGAAACACCATATATTTT. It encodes CASSIAPGTGNTIYF.

The DNA of the CDR3 is TGTGCCAGCAGTTTATGGTCGGGGGACAGGGCTGGTGAAAAACTGTTTTTT. Encoded protein: CASSLWSGDRAGEKLFF. V usage is TRBV27 and J usage is TRBJ1-4; 9 nucleotides line up with TRBD1. V shed 1 base and J 7 bases; nucleotides not matched to a gene: 10. Germline V gives CDR1 MNHEY, CDR2 SMNVEV (reference sequence). This CDR3 comprises 17 residues.

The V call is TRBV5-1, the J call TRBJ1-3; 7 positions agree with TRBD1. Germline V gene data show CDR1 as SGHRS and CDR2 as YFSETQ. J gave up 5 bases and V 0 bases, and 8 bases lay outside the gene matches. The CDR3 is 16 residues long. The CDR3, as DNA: TGCGCCAGCAGCTTGGTGGGACAGAAGGGAAGAAACACCATATATTTT. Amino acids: CASSLVGQKGRNTIYF.

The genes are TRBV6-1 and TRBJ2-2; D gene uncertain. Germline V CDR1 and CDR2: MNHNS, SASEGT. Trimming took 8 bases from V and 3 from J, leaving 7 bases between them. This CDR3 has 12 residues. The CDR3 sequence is CASVFDTGELFF. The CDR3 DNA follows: TGTGCCAGCGTATTTGACACCGGGGAGCTGTTTTTT.

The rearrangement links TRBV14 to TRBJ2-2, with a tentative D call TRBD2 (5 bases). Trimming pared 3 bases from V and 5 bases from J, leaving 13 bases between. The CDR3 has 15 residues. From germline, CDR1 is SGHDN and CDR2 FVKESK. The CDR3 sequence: CASSQASRRTGELFF. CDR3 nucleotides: TGTGCCAGCAGCCAGGCTTCCCGGAGGACCGGGGAGCTGTTTTTT.

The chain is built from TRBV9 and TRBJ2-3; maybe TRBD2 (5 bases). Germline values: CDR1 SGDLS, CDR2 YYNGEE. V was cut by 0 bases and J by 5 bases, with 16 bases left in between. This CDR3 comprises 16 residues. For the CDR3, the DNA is TGTGCCAGCAGCGTAGGTGGCAGCTCTCGGGGAGATACGCAGTATTTT. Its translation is CASSVGGSSRGDTQYF.

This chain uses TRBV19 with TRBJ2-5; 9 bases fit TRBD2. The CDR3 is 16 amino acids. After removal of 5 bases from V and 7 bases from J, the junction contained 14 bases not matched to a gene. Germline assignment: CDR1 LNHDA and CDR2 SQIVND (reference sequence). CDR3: CASSVVSGSLPGTQYF. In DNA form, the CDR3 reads TGTGCCAGTAGTGTGGTTAGCGGGAGTTTGCCGGGGACCCAGTACTTC.

The CDR3 sequence: CASSWTSGTSDTQYF. CDR3 nucleotides: TGTGCCAGTAGCTGGACTAGCGGGACTTCAGATACGCAGTATTTT. V and J are TRBV19 and TRBJ2-3; the match to TRBD2 covers 12 bases. In germline, CDR1 is LNHDA, CDR2 SQIVND (reference sequence). The CDR3 is 15 amino acids. Trimming took 6 bases from V and 4 from J; bases not matched to a gene: 5.

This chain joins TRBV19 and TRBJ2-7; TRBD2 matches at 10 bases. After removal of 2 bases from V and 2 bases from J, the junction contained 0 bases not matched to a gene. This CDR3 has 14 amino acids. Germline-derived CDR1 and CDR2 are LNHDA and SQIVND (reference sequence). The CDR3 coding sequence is TGTGCCAGTAGTATACTAGCGGGAGCCTACGAGCAGTACTTC. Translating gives CASSILAGAYEQYF. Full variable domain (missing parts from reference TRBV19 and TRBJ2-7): DGGITQSPKYLFRKEGQNVTLSCEQNLNHDAMYWYRQDPGQGLRLIYYSQIVNDFQKGDIAEGYSVSREKKESFPLTVTSAQKNPTAFYLCASSILAGAYEQYFGPGTRLTVT.

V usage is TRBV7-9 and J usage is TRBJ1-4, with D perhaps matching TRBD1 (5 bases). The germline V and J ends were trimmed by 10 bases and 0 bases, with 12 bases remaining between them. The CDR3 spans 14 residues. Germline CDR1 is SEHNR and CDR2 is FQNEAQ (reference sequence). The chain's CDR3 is CATGGSATNEKLFF. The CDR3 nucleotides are TGTGCCACGGGGGGTTCTGCAACTAATGAAAAACTGTTTTTT.

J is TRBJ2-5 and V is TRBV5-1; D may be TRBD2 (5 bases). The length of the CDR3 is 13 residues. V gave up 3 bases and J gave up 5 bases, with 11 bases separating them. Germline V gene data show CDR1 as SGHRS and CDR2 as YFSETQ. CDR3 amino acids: CASSWETFETQYF. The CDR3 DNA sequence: TGCGCCAGCAGCTGGGAGACATTTGAGACCCAGTACTTC.

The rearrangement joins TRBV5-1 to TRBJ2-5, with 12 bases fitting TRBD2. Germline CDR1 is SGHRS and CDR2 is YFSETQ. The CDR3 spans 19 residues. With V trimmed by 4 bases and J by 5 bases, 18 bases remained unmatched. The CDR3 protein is CASSPVGGLAGGPGETQYF. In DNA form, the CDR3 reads TGCGCCAGCAGCCCGGTCGGGGGTCTAGCGGGAGGGCCTGGGGAGACCCAGTACTTC.

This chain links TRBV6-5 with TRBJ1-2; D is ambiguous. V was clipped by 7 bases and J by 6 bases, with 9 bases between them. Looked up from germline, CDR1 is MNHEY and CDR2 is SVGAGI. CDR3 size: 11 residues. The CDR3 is CASIGSDGYTF. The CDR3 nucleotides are TGTGCCAGCATCGGGAGCGATGGCTACACCTTC.

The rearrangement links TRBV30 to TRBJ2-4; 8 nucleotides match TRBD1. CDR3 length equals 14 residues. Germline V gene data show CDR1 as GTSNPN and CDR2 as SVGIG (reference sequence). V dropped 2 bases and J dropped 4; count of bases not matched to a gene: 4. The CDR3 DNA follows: TGTGCCTGGAGTTTACAGGGGGTAAAAAACATTCAGTACTTC. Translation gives CAWSLQGVKNIQYF. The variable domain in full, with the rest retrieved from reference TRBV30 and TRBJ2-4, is SQTIHQWPATLVQPVGSPLSLECTVEGTSNPNLYWYRQAAGRGLQLLFYSVGIGQISSEVPQNLSASRPQDRQFILSSKKLLLSDSGFYLCAWSLQGVKNIQYFGAGTRLSVL.

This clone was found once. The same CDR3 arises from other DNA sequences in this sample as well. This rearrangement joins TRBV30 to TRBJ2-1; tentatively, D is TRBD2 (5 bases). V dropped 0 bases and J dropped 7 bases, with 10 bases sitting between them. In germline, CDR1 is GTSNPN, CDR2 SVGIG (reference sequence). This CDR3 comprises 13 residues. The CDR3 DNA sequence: TGTGCCTGGAGTGTACTACGAGGGAATGAGCAGTTCTTC. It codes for CAWSVLRGNEQFF.